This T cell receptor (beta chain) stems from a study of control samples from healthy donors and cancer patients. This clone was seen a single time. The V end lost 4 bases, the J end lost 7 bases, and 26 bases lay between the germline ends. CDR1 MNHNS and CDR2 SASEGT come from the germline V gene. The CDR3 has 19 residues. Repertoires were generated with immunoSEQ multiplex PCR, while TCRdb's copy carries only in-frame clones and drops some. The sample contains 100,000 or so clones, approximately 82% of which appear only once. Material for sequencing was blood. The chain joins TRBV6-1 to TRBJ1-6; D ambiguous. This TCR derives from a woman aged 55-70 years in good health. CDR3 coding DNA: TGTGCCAGCAGTGGAGGTTATAGTGAGGTCGCGGAGGGCAATTCACCCCTCCACTTT. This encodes CASSGGYSEVAEGNSPLHF.